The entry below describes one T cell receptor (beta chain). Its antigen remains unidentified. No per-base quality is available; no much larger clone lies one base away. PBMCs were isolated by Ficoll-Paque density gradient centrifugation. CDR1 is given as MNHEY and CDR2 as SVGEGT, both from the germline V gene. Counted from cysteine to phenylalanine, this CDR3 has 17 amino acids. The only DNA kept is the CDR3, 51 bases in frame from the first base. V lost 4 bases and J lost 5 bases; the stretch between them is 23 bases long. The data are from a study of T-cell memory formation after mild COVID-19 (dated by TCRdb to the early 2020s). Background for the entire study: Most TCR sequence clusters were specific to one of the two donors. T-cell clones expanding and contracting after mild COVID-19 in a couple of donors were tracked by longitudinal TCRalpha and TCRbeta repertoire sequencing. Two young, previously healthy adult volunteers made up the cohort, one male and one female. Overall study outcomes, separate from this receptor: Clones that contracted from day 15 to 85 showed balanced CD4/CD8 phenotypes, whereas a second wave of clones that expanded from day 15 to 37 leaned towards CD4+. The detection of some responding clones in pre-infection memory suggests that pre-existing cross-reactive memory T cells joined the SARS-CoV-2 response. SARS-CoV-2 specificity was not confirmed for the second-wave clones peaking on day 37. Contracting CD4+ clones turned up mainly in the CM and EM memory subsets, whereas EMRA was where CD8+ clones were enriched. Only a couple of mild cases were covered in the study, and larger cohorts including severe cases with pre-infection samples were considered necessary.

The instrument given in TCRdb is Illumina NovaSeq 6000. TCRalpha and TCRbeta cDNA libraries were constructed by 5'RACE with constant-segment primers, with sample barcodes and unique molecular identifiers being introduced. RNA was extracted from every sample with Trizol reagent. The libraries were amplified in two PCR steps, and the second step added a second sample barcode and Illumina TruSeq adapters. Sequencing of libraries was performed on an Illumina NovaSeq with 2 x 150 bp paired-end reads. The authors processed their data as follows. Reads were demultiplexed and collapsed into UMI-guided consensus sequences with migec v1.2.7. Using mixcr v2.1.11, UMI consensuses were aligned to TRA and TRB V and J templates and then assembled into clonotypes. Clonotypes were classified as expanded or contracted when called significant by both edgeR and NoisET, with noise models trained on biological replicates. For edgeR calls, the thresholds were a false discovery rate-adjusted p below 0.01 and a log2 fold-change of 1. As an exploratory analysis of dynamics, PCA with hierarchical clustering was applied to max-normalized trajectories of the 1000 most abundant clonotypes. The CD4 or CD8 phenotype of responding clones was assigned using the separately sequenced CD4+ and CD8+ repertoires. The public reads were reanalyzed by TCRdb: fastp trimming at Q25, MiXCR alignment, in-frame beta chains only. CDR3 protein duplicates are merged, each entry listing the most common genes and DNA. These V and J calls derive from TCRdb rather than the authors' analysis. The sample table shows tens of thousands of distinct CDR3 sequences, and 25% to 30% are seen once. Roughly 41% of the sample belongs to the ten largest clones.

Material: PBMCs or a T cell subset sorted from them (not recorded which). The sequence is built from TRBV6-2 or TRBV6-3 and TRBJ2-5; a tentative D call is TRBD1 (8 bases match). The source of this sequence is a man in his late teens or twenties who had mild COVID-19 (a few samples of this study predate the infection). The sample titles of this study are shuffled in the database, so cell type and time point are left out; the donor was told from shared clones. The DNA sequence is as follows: TGTGCCAGCAGTTCCTGGACAGGGAGGGGTGGCTTGGAGACCCAGTACTTC. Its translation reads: CASSSWTGRGGLETQYF.